This passage covers 24 T cell receptor beta chains from one sample sequenced in a study of T cell repertoires in cytomegalovirus infection. MiXCR, applied by TCRdb to the reads, yields one record per CDR3 protein. The data show 450,000 to 550,000 distinct CDR3 sequences, more than 15% seen once. Sequencing was performed on CD8+ T cells from PBMCs. All receptors derive from a human donor in good health (CMV status not recorded). Some clones in this sample may be carry-over from other donors' samples.

This clonotype was found many times. The chain couples TRBV7-6 to TRBJ2-6, with D possibly being TRBD2 (6 bases). CDR3 size: 18 residues. The ends were cut back, 0 bases at V and 0 bases at J, with 12 bases in the middle. Germline lookup yields CDR1 SGHVS and CDR2 FNYEAQ. The CDR3 bases are TGTGCCAGCAGCTTAGCCGTGGGAGGCCCCTCTGGGGCCAACGTCCTGACTTTC. Its translation: CASSLAVGGPSGANVLTF.

This clonotype came up a few times. CDR3 in DNA: TGTGCCAGCAGCTTGGAGACAGAAACCTACGAGCAGTACTTC. Its translation is CASSLETETYEQYF. The genes are TRBV7-9 and TRBJ2-7; D is perhaps TRBD1 (5 bases). Trimming removed 3 bases from V and 2 bases from J, with 11 bases in between. Germline V gene data show CDR1 as SEHNR and CDR2 as FQNEAQ (reference sequence). This CDR3 has 14 residues.

This clonotype was seen a handful of times. V gene TRBV20-1 combines with J gene TRBJ2-1, with 10 positions matching TRBD1. The CDR3 contains 15 residues. Germline values: CDR1 DFQATT, CDR2 SNEGSKA (reference sequence). Trimming at V came to 6 bases and at J to 8 bases, leaving 13 bases not matched to a gene. The CDR3 sequence: CSAPPPGQGIDEQFF. In DNA form, the CDR3 reads TGCAGTGCCCCCCCCCCGGGACAGGGGATCGATGAGCAGTTCTTC.

This clonotype was counted at least ten times. The gene calls are TRBV27 and TRBJ2-1; tentative D call: TRBD1 (7 bases). The CDR3 extends over 17 amino acids. Germline V gene lookup returns CDR1 MNHEY and CDR2 SMNVEV (reference sequence). Trimming pared 2 bases from V and 7 bases from J, leaving 21 bases between. Here the CDR3 DNA reads TGTGCCAGCAGTTTACGAAAAGGGGCAGGGGGGTGGAATGAGCAGTTCTTC. It translates to CASSLRKGAGGWNEQFF.

This clonotype has just one count. The chain couples TRBV20-1 to TRBJ1-5, with D perhaps TRBD1 (5 bases). The CDR3 runs to 17 residues. CDR1 and CDR2 from the germline V gene are DFQATT and SNEGSKA (reference sequence). V lost 5 bases and J lost 5, with 25 bases in between. The CDR3 DNA follows: TGCAGTGCTTTTACTCCGGGGGGGGGAGGACTTTATCAGCCCCAGCATTTT. Translating it yields CSAFTPGGGGLYQPQHF.

This clonotype was seen repeatedly, ten times or more. The genes are TRBV11-2 and TRBJ2-1; the D gene is possibly TRBD2 (6 bases). Germline V gives CDR1 SGHAT, CDR2 FQNNGV. The CDR3 totals 14 residues. V shed 5 bases and J shed 10 bases, with 18 bases lying between them. This chain's CDR3 is CASSPLVRGGEQFF. The CDR3 DNA follows: TGTGCCAGCAGCCCTCTTGTGAGGGGAGGCGAGCAGTTCTTC.

This chain joins TRBV7-9 and TRBJ2-2, with a possible D match to TRBD2 (5 bases). The CDR3 extends over 15 amino acids. Germline V gene data show CDR1 as SEHNR and CDR2 as FQNEAQ (reference sequence). V lost 8 bases, J lost 2 bases, and 15 bases lay in between. The CDR3 sequence is CASVGERPNTGELFF. The CDR3 coding sequence is TGTGCCAGCGTGGGAGAGCGACCTAACACCGGGGAGCTGTTTTTT.

This clonotype occurred a few times. This chain links TRBV4-1 with TRBJ2-5; TRBD2 agrees at 8 bases. Germline V gene data show CDR1 as MGHRA and CDR2 as YSYEKL. V shed 0 bases, J shed 5 bases, and the junction held 5 bases outside the gene matches. The CDR3 length is 15 residues. This chain's CDR3 is CASSQDLPSGETQYF. Written as DNA, the CDR3 is TGCGCCAGCAGCCAAGATTTGCCTAGCGGGGAGACCCAGTACTTC.

This clonotype was observed a few times. The rearrangement links TRBV4-1 to TRBJ2-5; maybe TRBD1 (5 bases). The length of the CDR3 is 15 residues. The ends were cut back, 4 bases at V and 5 bases at J, with 17 bases in the middle. Germline V gene data show CDR1 as MGHRA and CDR2 as YSYEKL. CDR3: CASSPTAGVGETQYF. CDR3 nucleotide sequence: TGCGCCAGCAGCCCGACAGCTGGAGTAGGGGAGACCCAGTACTTC.

This clonotype has more than one count but fewer than ten. V gene TRBV12-3 or TRBV12-4 combines with J gene TRBJ1-2; D remains unclear. This CDR3 contains 14 residues. Deletions cut 7 bases from V and 1 base from J, with 13 bases between. CDR3 in DNA: TGTGCCAGCATCCCGGACGGAAATAACTATGGCTACACCTTC. It encodes CASIPDGNNYGYTF.

V and J are TRBV27 and TRBJ1-2; D is perhaps TRBD1 (6 bases). Germline V lookup: CDR1 MNHEY, CDR2 SMNVEV (reference sequence). The CDR3 loop spans 14 amino acids. V was cut by 4 bases and J by 4 bases, with 13 bases left in between. The chain's CDR3 is CASSSNRARYGYTF. The CDR3, as DNA: TGTGCCAGCAGTTCTAACAGGGCTCGCTATGGCTACACCTTC.

In its sample, this clonotype was seen a few times. The rearrangement links TRBV5-1 to TRBJ2-1; 11 nucleotides agree with TRBD2. The CDR3 is 20 residues long. Per the germline V gene, CDR1 is SGHRS and CDR2 is YFSETQ. V shed 0 bases and J 0 bases; nucleotides not matched to a gene: 11. The CDR3 sequence is CASSLGFASGGSSSYNEQFF. The CDR3 DNA reads as TGCGCCAGCAGCTTGGGATTTGCTAGCGGGGGGTCAAGCTCCTACAATGAGCAGTTCTTC.

The V gene is TRBV20-1, the J gene TRBJ1-1; D is possibly TRBD1 (5 bases). Looked up from germline, CDR1 is DFQATT and CDR2 is SNEGSKA (reference sequence). V was clipped by 3 bases and J by 4 bases, with 21 bases between them. The CDR3 sequence is 16 residues long. The chain's CDR3 is CSASFLAGTRLTEAFF. The CDR3 nucleotides read TGCAGTGCTAGTTTTCTGGCAGGGACCCGTCTCACTGAAGCTTTCTTT.

This clonotype appeared a few times. V gene TRBV25-1 combines with J gene TRBJ2-1, with a possible D match to TRBD1 (5 bases). The V end lost 2 bases, the J end lost 7 bases, and 12 bases lay between the germline ends. This CDR3 comprises 14 residues. Germline CDR1 is MGHDK and CDR2 is SYGVNS. The CDR3 bases are TGTGCCAGCAGTGAAGCCAGGGTTTGGAATGAGCAGTTCTTC. This gives the protein CASSEARVWNEQFF.

The chain employs TRBV2 and TRBJ1-2, with D uncertain. V shed 8 bases and J shed 5 bases, with 6 bases lying between them. This CDR3 region has 10 residues. Germline assignment: CDR1 SNHLY and CDR2 FYNNEI. CDR3 in amino acids: CASFSYGYTF. The CDR3 DNA follows: TGTGCCAGCTTCTCTTATGGCTACACCTTC. Drawing the rest from reference TRBV2 and TRBJ1-2, the complete variable domain is EPEVTQTPSHQVTQMGQEVILRCVPISNHLYFYWYRQILGQKVEFLVSFYNNEISEKSEIFDDQFSVERPDGSNFTLKIRSTKLEDSAMYFCASFSYGYTFGSGTRLTVV.

To note about this clonotype: A much bigger clone sits one base away, suggesting this may be a read error. The chain is built from TRBV7-6 and TRBJ2-5; 8 bases are shared with TRBD1. The CDR3 has 15 amino acids. The germline V gene encodes CDR1 SGHVS and CDR2 FNYEAQ. The CDR3 coding sequence is TGTGCCAGCAGCTTTCCTGGCAGGGGGCAAGAGACCCAGTGCTTC. Translation gives CASSFPGRGQETQCF.

The V and J genes are TRBV4-2 and TRBJ2-1; 10 positions match TRBD2. The germline gives CDR1 LGHNA, CDR2 YNFKEQ. Trimming removed 2 bases from V and 8 bases from J; junction bases left unmatched: 15. This CDR3 contains 18 residues. CDR3 region: CASSQLSGSSGRKDEQFF. The DNA for the CDR3 is TGTGCCAGCAGCCAACTTTCGGGGTCTAGCGGGAGAAAGGATGAGCAGTTCTTC.

In regard to this clonotype: Possible read error: a much larger clone is one base away. J is TRBJ2-3 and V is TRBV27, with 8 nucleotides matching TRBD2. CDR1 is MNHEY and CDR2 is SMNVEV in the germline V gene (reference sequence). This CDR3 spans 16 amino acids. This CDR3 reads CASSPLAGGPADTRYF. The CDR3 DNA follows: TGTGCCAGCAGTCCCCTGGCGGGGGGCCCCGCAGATACGCGGTATTTT.

The chain combines TRBV24-1 with TRBJ2-1, with TRBD1 identical over 7 bases. The CDR3 is 18 amino acids. CDR1 is KGHDR and CDR2 is SFDVKD in the germline V gene. Trimming took 3 bases from V and 0 from J; bases not matched to a gene: 10. The chain's CDR3 is CATSDPRQGGTSYNEQFF. The CDR3 DNA follows: TGTGCCACCAGTGATCCCCGACAGGGTGGGACCTCCTACAATGAGCAGTTCTTC.

This clonotype was detected a few times. The chain joins TRBV23-1 to TRBJ2-7, with TRBD2 matching over 7 bases. TRBV23-1 is recorded as an ORF, its role being uncertain. The CDR3 is 14 amino acids. Trimming at V came to 4 bases and at J to 3 bases, leaving 6 bases not matched to a gene. CDR3 nucleotide sequence: TGCGCCAGCAGTCTCCGGGGGGTGAGCTACGAGCAGTACTTC. This sequence encodes CASSLRGVSYEQYF.

In its sample, this clonotype was seen many times. J is TRBJ2-7 and V is TRBV7-9; D unclear. With 2 bases removed from V and 1 base from J, the gap between germline ends came to 9 bases. Germline V gene data show CDR1 as SEHNR and CDR2 as FQNEAQ (reference sequence). CDR3 length: 14 residues. The CDR3 bases are TGTGCCAGCAGCTTAAACGGCCTTTCCTACGAGCAGTACTTC. This encodes CASSLNGLSYEQYF. Based on the CDR3 plus reference TRBV7-9 and TRBJ2-7, the full variable domain is DTGVSQNPRHKITKRGQNVTFRCDPISEHNRLYWYRQTLGQGPEFLTYFQNEAQLEKSRLLSDRFSAERPKGSFSTLEIQRTEQGDSAMYLCASSLNGLSYEQYFGPGTRLTVT.

In this sample, this clonotype turned up many times. V gene TRBV27 combines with J gene TRBJ2-1; 13 nucleotides align to TRBD2. The CDR3 consists of 15 residues. From germline, CDR1 is MNHEY and CDR2 SMNVEV (reference sequence). Germline trimming cut 1 base from V and 9 bases from J; bases unmatched to any gene: 3. In nucleotides, the CDR3 is TGTGCCAGCAGTTTATGGACTAGCGGGAGATTTGAGCAGTTCTTC. Translating gives CASSLWTSGRFEQFF.

This clonotype was counted between two and nine times. The DNA of the CDR3 is TGTGCCAGCAGCCCCCTGGACAGGAACTATGGCTACACCTTC. It specifies CASSPLDRNYGYTF. This chain uses TRBV7-9 with TRBJ1-2; TRBD1 aligns across 7 bases. V lost 5 bases and J lost 2; bases outside the gene matches: 5. This CDR3 comprises 14 residues. Germline values: CDR1 SEHNR, CDR2 FQNEAQ (reference sequence).

V usage is TRBV20-1 and J usage is TRBJ2-7; D may correspond to TRBD1 or TRBD2 (5 bases each). The CDR3 contains 15 residues. Germline V gene data show CDR1 as DFQATT and CDR2 as SNEGSKA (reference sequence). Trimming took off 1 base at V and 3 bases at J, with 16 bases between the two ends. This CDR3 is CSARGDEALYYEQYF. The DNA of the CDR3 is TGCAGTGCTAGAGGGGACGAGGCCTTGTACTACGAGCAGTACTTC.